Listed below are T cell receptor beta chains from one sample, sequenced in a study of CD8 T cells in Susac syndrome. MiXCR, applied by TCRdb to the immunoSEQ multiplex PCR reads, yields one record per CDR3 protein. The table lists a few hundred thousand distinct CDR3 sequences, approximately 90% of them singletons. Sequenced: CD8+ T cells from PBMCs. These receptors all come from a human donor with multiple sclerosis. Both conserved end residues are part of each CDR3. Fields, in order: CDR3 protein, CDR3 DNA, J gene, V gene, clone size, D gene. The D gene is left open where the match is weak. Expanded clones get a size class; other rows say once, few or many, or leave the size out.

CDR3 protein: CASSLTSGGPPYNEQFF; CDR3 DNA: TGTGCCAGCAGCCTGACTAGCGGTGGACCCCCCTACAATGAGCAGTTCTTC; J gene: TRBJ2-1; V gene: TRBV6-1; clone size: .; D gene: TRBD2
CDR3 protein: CASTEDRINYGYTF; CDR3 DNA: TGTGCCAGCACCGAGGACAGGATTAACTATGGCTACACCTTC; J gene: TRBJ1-2; V gene: TRBV7-8; clone size: .; D gene: TRBD1
CDR3 protein: CASSQVKGSTEAFF; CDR3 DNA: TGCGCCAGCAGCCAAGTAAAGGGTTCGACTGAAGCTTTCTTT; J gene: TRBJ1-1; V gene: TRBV4-1; clone size: .; D gene: .
CDR3 protein: CASSPGTNYEQYF; CDR3 DNA: TGTGCCAGCAGCCCCGGGACTAACTACGAGCAGTACTTC; J gene: TRBJ2-7; V gene: TRBV13; clone size: .; D gene: TRBD2
CDR3 protein: CASSDGTGGLETQYF; CDR3 DNA: TGTGCCAGCAGTGATGGGACAGGGGGTTTAGAGACCCAGTACTTC; J gene: TRBJ2-5; V gene: TRBV6-1; clone size: .; D gene: TRBD1
CDR3 protein: CASSFSGGLNYGYTF; CDR3 DNA: TGTGCCAGCAGTTTTTCAGGGGGTCTAAACTATGGCTACACCTTC; J gene: TRBJ1-2; V gene: TRBV27; clone size: few; D gene: TRBD1
CDR3 protein: CASSEDQRGGQTDTQYF; CDR3 DNA: TGCGCCAGCAGCGAGGACCAGCGGGGGGGCCAGACAGATACGCAGTATTTT; J gene: TRBJ2-3; V gene: TRBV4-3; clone size: .; D gene: TRBD2
CDR3 protein: CASSPGGAGSDTQYF; CDR3 DNA: TGTGCCAGCAGCCCCGGGGGCGCCGGGTCAGATACGCAGTATTTT; J gene: TRBJ2-3; V gene: TRBV7-3; clone size: .; D gene: .
CDR3 protein: CASSVEAGTPLHF; CDR3 DNA: TGTGCCAGCAGCGTAGAGGCGGGAACACCCCTCCACTTT; J gene: TRBJ1-6; V gene: TRBV9; clone size: .; D gene: .
CDR3 protein: CAWESGQNYEQYF; CDR3 DNA: TGTGCCTGGGAATCCGGACAGAACTACGAGCAGTACTTC; J gene: TRBJ2-7; V gene: TRBV30; clone size: few; D gene: .
CDR3 protein: CASSSNRAGELFF; CDR3 DNA: TGTGCCAGCAGCTCAAACAGGGCCGGGGAGCTGTTTTTT; J gene: TRBJ2-2; V gene: TRBV7-6; clone size: .; D gene: .
CDR3 protein: CASIDVGGVPSDEQFF; CDR3 DNA: TGTGCCAGCATTGATGTGGGGGGGGTGCCCTCGGATGAGCAGTTCTTC; J gene: TRBJ2-1; V gene: TRBV2; clone size: .; D gene: TRBD2
CDR3 protein: CASSLWGGSRHTGELFF; CDR3 DNA: TGTGCCAGCAGCTTATGGGGCGGGAGCCGTCACACCGGGGAGCTGTTTTTT; J gene: TRBJ2-2; V gene: TRBV7-8; clone size: .; D gene: TRBD2
CDR3 protein: CASSLEAGSETQYF; CDR3 DNA: TGTGCCAGCAGCTTGGAGGCAGGGTCGGAGACCCAGTACTTC; J gene: TRBJ2-5; V gene: TRBV7-9; clone size: .; D gene: .
CDR3 protein: CASSFRVGQGSYEQFF; CDR3 DNA: TGTGCCAGCAGTTTTCGGGTGGGACAGGGGTCCTACGAGCAGTTCTTC; J gene: TRBJ2-1; V gene: TRBV27; clone size: .; D gene: TRBD1
CDR3 protein: CASSFSGSSDEQFF; CDR3 DNA: TGTGCCAGCAGTTTTAGCGGGAGTAGTGATGAGCAGTTCTTC; J gene: TRBJ2-1; V gene: TRBV28; clone size: .; D gene: TRBD2
CDR3 protein: CASSTGYAYEQYF; CDR3 DNA: TGTGCCAGCAGTACGGGTTACGCCTACGAGCAGTACTTC; J gene: TRBJ2-7; V gene: TRBV27; clone size: .; D gene: .
CDR3 protein: CASSLPGTGQETQYF; CDR3 DNA: TGTGCCAGCAGCTTGCCCGGGACAGGTCAAGAGACCCAGTACTTC; J gene: TRBJ2-5; V gene: TRBV9; clone size: once; D gene: TRBD1
CDR3 protein: CASSSGRGYEQYF; CDR3 DNA: TGTGCCAGCAGTTCCGGGAGAGGGTACGAGCAGTACTTC; J gene: TRBJ2-7; V gene: TRBV12-3/TRBV12-4; clone size: few; D gene: .
CDR3 protein: CASSDGLSPAYEQYF; CDR3 DNA: TGTGCCAGCAGCGACGGACTTTCGCCGGCCTACGAGCAGTACTTC; J gene: TRBJ2-7; V gene: TRBV9; clone size: .; D gene: .
CDR3 protein: CASSSFGLASDEQYF; CDR3 DNA: TGTGCCAGCAGCTCCTTCGGACTAGCTTCGGACGAGCAGTACTTC; J gene: TRBJ2-7; V gene: TRBV9; clone size: .; D gene: TRBD2
CDR3 protein: CASSEAVLSDEQFF; CDR3 DNA: TGTGCCAGCAGTGAAGCGGTCCTAAGCGATGAGCAGTTCTTC; J gene: TRBJ2-1; V gene: TRBV2; clone size: .; D gene: .
CDR3 protein: CASSVIGGGAKDTQYF; CDR3 DNA: TGTGCCAGCAGCGTAATAGGAGGGGGCGCGAAGGATACGCAGTATTTT; J gene: TRBJ2-3; V gene: TRBV9; clone size: .; D gene: .
CDR3 protein: CASSIGTSGGGETQYF; CDR3 DNA: TGTGCCAGCAGTATTGGGACTAGCGGGGGGGGAGAGACCCAGTACTTC; J gene: TRBJ2-5; V gene: TRBV27; clone size: .; D gene: TRBD2
CDR3 protein: CASSQDKPGSGLYEQYF; CDR3 DNA: TGCGCCAGCAGCCAAGATAAGCCCGGTTCGGGGCTCTACGAGCAGTACTTC; J gene: TRBJ2-7; V gene: TRBV4-3; clone size: .; D gene: .
CDR3 protein: CSARNEDRNTEAFF; CDR3 DNA: TGCAGTGCTAGAAATGAGGACAGGAACACTGAAGCTTTCTTT; J gene: TRBJ1-1; V gene: TRBV20-1; clone size: once; D gene: .
CDR3 protein: CAWGAVPQTGYEQYF; CDR3 DNA: TGTGCCTGGGGGGCAGTCCCCCAGACTGGTTACGAGCAGTACTTC; J gene: TRBJ2-7; V gene: TRBV30; clone size: few; D gene: .
CDR3 protein: CSAASASGTEAFF; CDR3 DNA: TGCAGTGCTGCATCCGCCTCGGGCACTGAAGCTTTCTTT; J gene: TRBJ1-1; V gene: TRBV20-1; clone size: .; D gene: .
CDR3 protein: CATSDPTAVNEKLFF; CDR3 DNA: TGTGCCACCAGTGACCCGACGGCTGTTAATGAAAAACTGTTTTTT; J gene: TRBJ1-4; V gene: TRBV24-1; clone size: .; D gene: .
CDR3 protein: CASKPLAGGRNNEQFF; CDR3 DNA: TGTGCCAGTAAACCACTAGCGGGAGGCCGAAACAATGAGCAGTTCTTC; J gene: TRBJ2-1; V gene: TRBV19; clone size: .; D gene: TRBD2
CDR3 protein: CASSHLQGAKHEQYF; CDR3 DNA: TGCGCCAGCAGCCACCTACAGGGGGCGAAACACGAGCAGTACTTC; J gene: TRBJ2-7; V gene: TRBV4-1; clone size: .; D gene: TRBD1
CDR3 protein: CSASNKGDGTDTQYF; CDR3 DNA: TGCAGTGCCTCAAACAAAGGGGACGGCACAGATACGCAGTATTTT; J gene: TRBJ2-3; V gene: TRBV20-1; clone size: once; D gene: .
CDR3 protein: CASSLAPTGYARYEQYF; CDR3 DNA: TGTGCCAGCAGTTTAGCGCCCACAGGGTACGCTCGCTACGAGCAGTACTTC; J gene: TRBJ2-7; V gene: TRBV12-3/TRBV12-4; clone size: .; D gene: .
CDR3 protein: CASNDIEPRDGSYEQYF; CDR3 DNA: TGTGCCAGCAACGATATCGAGCCCAGGGATGGATCCTACGAGCAGTACTTC; J gene: TRBJ2-7; V gene: TRBV7-9; clone size: .; D gene: .
CDR3 protein: CASSFGGVGYTF; CDR3 DNA: TGTGCCAGCAGTTTTGGGGGAGTAGGCTACACCTTC; J gene: TRBJ1-2; V gene: TRBV28; clone size: .; D gene: .
CDR3 protein: CASSAGLAGSKTQYF; CDR3 DNA: TGTGCCAGCAGCGCGGGACTAGCGGGGAGTAAGACCCAGTACTTC; J gene: TRBJ2-5; V gene: TRBV9; clone size: .; D gene: TRBD2
CDR3 protein: CASSARGTGLQPQHF; CDR3 DNA: TGTGCCAGCAGTGCCCGCGGGACAGGGTTGCAGCCCCAGCATTTT; J gene: TRBJ1-5; V gene: TRBV27; clone size: .; D gene: TRBD1
CDR3 protein: CASSLVLSVINGYTF; CDR3 DNA: TGTGCCAGCAGCTTAGTTCTTTCAGTGATTAATGGCTACACCTTC; J gene: TRBJ1-2; V gene: TRBV7-9; clone size: .; D gene: .
CDR3 protein: CASSVAGGPGEQYF; CDR3 DNA: TGTGCCAGCAGCGTAGCGGGAGGGCCGGGCGAGCAGTACTTC; J gene: TRBJ2-7; V gene: TRBV9; clone size: .; D gene: TRBD2
CDR3 protein: CASSVTGTSSNEQFF; CDR3 DNA: TGTGCCAGCAGCGTAACTGGGACTAGCAGTAATGAGCAGTTCTTC; J gene: TRBJ2-1; V gene: TRBV9; clone size: .; D gene: TRBD2
CDR3 protein: CATSKRGSYNEQFF; CDR3 DNA: TGTGCCACCAGCAAAAGGGGGTCCTACAATGAGCAGTTCTTC; J gene: TRBJ2-1; V gene: TRBV15; clone size: .; D gene: .
CDR3 protein: CSVEPGQGKNIQYF; CDR3 DNA: TGCAGCGTTGAGCCGGGACAGGGGAAAAACATTCAGTACTTC; J gene: TRBJ2-4; V gene: TRBV29-1; clone size: .; D gene: TRBD1
CDR3 protein: CASSSKSLRDTFGDEQYF; CDR3 DNA: TGTGCCAGCAGTTCTAAATCCCTCCGGGACACCTTTGGGGACGAGCAGTACTTC; J gene: TRBJ2-7; V gene: TRBV28; clone size: .; D gene: .
CDR3 protein: CASSLARNNEQFF; CDR3 DNA: TGTGCCAGCAGTTTGGCGCGGAACAATGAGCAGTTCTTC; J gene: TRBJ2-1; V gene: TRBV12-3/TRBV12-4; clone size: .; D gene: .
CDR3 protein: CAWSGNSFNQPQHF; CDR3 DNA: TGTGCCTGGAGTGGCAACAGTTTCAATCAGCCCCAGCATTTT; J gene: TRBJ1-5; V gene: TRBV30; clone size: .; D gene: .
CDR3 protein: CASTLSSGGVNEQFF; CDR3 DNA: TGTGCCAGTACCCTCTCCAGCGGGGGGGTCAATGAGCAGTTCTTC; J gene: TRBJ2-1; V gene: TRBV19; clone size: .; D gene: TRBD2